These T cell receptor beta chains were read from a single sample in a study of preoperative IRX-2 immunotherapy in early breast cancer. Method: immunoSEQ multiplex PCR; TCRdb's copy keeps in-frame clones and lacks some. The table has 30,000 to 45,000 clones, roughly 80% seen once. The material was lymph node tissue, obtained after IRX-2 immunotherapy. These TCRs come from a human donor with breast cancer. Each CDR3 is given with its conserved first and last residue. Each record gives: CDR3 DNA, CDR3 protein, J gene, clone size, CDR3 length, V gene, D gene. D genes are given only for firm matches. Not all rows give a size; the values are once, few, many and, for expanded clones, a class.

CDR3nt: TGTGCCAGCTCACCACGGGAGCGGAGAGAGACTTTAAACACTGAAGCTTTCTTT; CDR3aa: CASSPRERRETLNTEAFF; j_gene: TRBJ1-1; abundance: NA; len: 18; v_gene: TRBV18; d_gene: NA
CDR3nt: TGTGCCAGCAGCTTAGACCCGACAGGCTCCTACGAGCAGTACTTC; CDR3aa: CASSLDPTGSYEQYF; j_gene: TRBJ2-7; abundance: NA; len: 15; v_gene: TRBV11-3; d_gene: NA
CDR3nt: TGTGCCAGCAGCCTCCGGGGCATGAACACTGAAGCTTTCTTT; CDR3aa: CASSLRGMNTEAFF; j_gene: TRBJ1-1; abundance: NA; len: 14; v_gene: TRBV11-3; d_gene: NA
CDR3nt: TGTGCCAGTAGTATGGGTTTCGGTTCACCCCTCCACTTT; CDR3aa: CASSMGFGSPLHF; j_gene: TRBJ1-6; abundance: NA; len: 13; v_gene: TRBV19; d_gene: NA
CDR3nt: TGCGCCAGCAGCCAAGATCCGGTAAGGTCCCCCCCTAATGAAAAACTGTTTTTT; CDR3aa: CASSQDPVRSPPNEKLFF; j_gene: TRBJ1-4; abundance: NA; len: 18; v_gene: TRBV1; d_gene: NA
CDR3nt: TGTGCCAGCAGTTACTCAAGGGGCTCTGGAAACACCATATATTTT; CDR3aa: CASSYSRGSGNTIYF; j_gene: TRBJ1-3; abundance: NA; len: 15; v_gene: TRBV6-8; d_gene: NA
CDR3nt: TGTGCCAGCTACACAGGGGGAGGGAGCACCGGGGAGCTGTTTTTT; CDR3aa: CASYTGGGSTGELFF; j_gene: TRBJ2-2; abundance: NA; len: 15; v_gene: TRBV7-5; d_gene: NA
CDR3nt: TGTGCCAACGAGCCGCTGAGGGGCTCCAATTCACCCCTCCACTTT; CDR3aa: CANEPLRGSNSPLHF; j_gene: TRBJ1-6; abundance: once; len: 15; v_gene: TRBV6-8; d_gene: NA
CDR3nt: TGCGCCACCGAAACATCGTCTCTCTCCTACGAGCAGTACTTC; CDR3aa: CATETSSLSYEQYF; j_gene: TRBJ2-7; abundance: NA; len: 14; v_gene: TRBV10-2; d_gene: NA
CDR3nt: TGCGCCAGCAGTGAGTCGACTAGGGAGGTACAGACTGAAGCTTTCTTT; CDR3aa: CASSESTREVQTEAFF; j_gene: TRBJ1-1; abundance: NA; len: 16; v_gene: TRBV10-1; d_gene: NA
CDR3nt: TGTGCCAGCAGGCCAGGGACTAGCTCCTACAATGAGCAGTTCTTC; CDR3aa: CASRPGTSSYNEQFF; j_gene: TRBJ2-1; abundance: NA; len: 15; v_gene: TRBV28; d_gene: TRBD2
CDR3nt: TGTGCCAGCACGGAGGACAGTGACTATAGCAATCAGCCCCAGCATTTT; CDR3aa: CASTEDSDYSNQPQHF; j_gene: TRBJ1-5; abundance: NA; len: 16; v_gene: TRBV28; d_gene: NA
CDR3nt: TGTGCCAGCTCAACTCGGACAGAAATGATTCCCTACGAGCAGTACTTC; CDR3aa: CASSTRTEMIPYEQYF; j_gene: TRBJ2-7; abundance: NA; len: 16; v_gene: TRBV18; d_gene: NA
CDR3nt: TGTGCCAGCAGCTCGGGCCCGGGAAACACCATATATTTT; CDR3aa: CASSSGPGNTIYF; j_gene: TRBJ1-3; abundance: NA; len: 13; v_gene: TRBV7-8; d_gene: NA
CDR3nt: TGCGCCAGCAGCTTGGAAGTGCCTCTCACTGAAGCTTTCTTT; CDR3aa: CASSLEVPLTEAFF; j_gene: TRBJ1-1; abundance: NA; len: 14; v_gene: TRBV5-1; d_gene: NA
CDR3nt: TGTGCCAGCAGCTTAGTTCAGGGGCCTCCCTACAATGAGCAGTTCTTC; CDR3aa: CASSLVQGPPYNEQFF; j_gene: TRBJ2-1; abundance: NA; len: 16; v_gene: TRBV11-3; d_gene: NA
CDR3nt: TGTGCCAGCAGCCAACAGGGACACCAAGTACTCTATGGCTACACCTTC; CDR3aa: CASSQQGHQVLYGYTF; j_gene: TRBJ1-2; abundance: NA; len: 16; v_gene: TRBV11-3; d_gene: NA
CDR3nt: TGTGCCAGCAGTTTATTACAGGGATCCCACGAGCAGTACTTC; CDR3aa: CASSLLQGSHEQYF; j_gene: TRBJ2-7; abundance: NA; len: 14; v_gene: TRBV28; d_gene: NA
CDR3nt: TGCGCCAGCAGCTTAGAGGCAGTTGGCTCTGGAAACACCATATATTTT; CDR3aa: CASSLEAVGSGNTIYF; j_gene: TRBJ1-3; abundance: NA; len: 16; v_gene: TRBV5-1; d_gene: NA
CDR3nt: TGTGCCAGCAGCTCGACAACTAGCAATCAGCCCCAGCATTTT; CDR3aa: CASSSTTSNQPQHF; j_gene: TRBJ1-5; abundance: NA; len: 14; v_gene: TRBV7-7; d_gene: NA
CDR3nt: TGTGCCGTAACAGGGGGAGGGAGCTATGGCTACACCTTC; CDR3aa: CAVTGGGSYGYTF; j_gene: TRBJ1-2; abundance: NA; len: 13; v_gene: TRBV6-8; d_gene: TRBD1
CDR3nt: TGTGCCAGCAGCGTGACAGGCCGACATGGCTACACCTTC; CDR3aa: CASSVTGRHGYTF; j_gene: TRBJ1-2; abundance: NA; len: 13; v_gene: TRBV9; d_gene: NA
CDR3nt: TGTGCCAGCAAGGGGAGTTTGTGGGGCTACACCTTC; CDR3aa: CASKGSLWGYTF; j_gene: TRBJ1-2; abundance: NA; len: 12; v_gene: TRBV28; d_gene: NA
CDR3nt: TGCAGCGTTCAGGGCGGGGAAGAGACCCAGTACTTC; CDR3aa: CSVQGGEETQYF; j_gene: TRBJ2-5; abundance: NA; len: 12; v_gene: TRBV29-1; d_gene: NA
CDR3nt: TGTGCCAGCGCCCGGGACAGGTTAAGAGGGGAGCTGTTTTTT; CDR3aa: CASARDRLRGELFF; j_gene: TRBJ2-2; abundance: NA; len: 14; v_gene: TRBV11-3; d_gene: TRBD1
CDR3nt: TGCGCCAGCAGCCCCTCTGGGGACACTGAAGCTTTCTTT; CDR3aa: CASSPSGDTEAFF; j_gene: TRBJ1-1; abundance: NA; len: 13; v_gene: TRBV23-1; d_gene: NA